A selection of T cell receptor beta chains follows, all from one sample in a study of shared clonotypes between healthy human individuals. Data came from immunoSEQ multiplex PCR; TCRdb stores just in-frame clones and leaves some out. The sample has some 1 million clones, approximately 70% seen once. The sequencing input was memory CD4+ T cells sorted from blood. The receptors stem from a man aged 18 to 29 in good health. The CDR3 runs from the conserved cysteine through the conserved F or W. D genes are given only for firm matches. The size entry is marked missing in some rows and otherwise reads once, few, many or a size class.

>once|.|TRBJ2-5|TRBV20-1
TGCAGTGCTCTCAGCCAAGAGACCCAGTACTTC
CSALSQETQYF
>.|TRBD2|TRBJ2-2|TRBV5-4
TGTGCCAGCAGCGTAGCGGGAGGTTTAGGCGGCACCGGGGAGCTGTTTTTT
CASSVAGGLGGTGELFF
>few|.|TRBJ1-3|TRBV6-1
TGTGCCAGCAGTGAGGGCCTGCTCGGGGACACCATATATTTT
CASSEGLLGDTIYF
>.|.|TRBJ1-6|TRBV7-2
TGTGCCAGCAGCTTCGGAACAGGAAGATCACCCCTCCACTTT
CASSFGTGRSPLHF
>.|.|TRBJ2-3|TRBV5-5
TGTGCCAGCAGCGTACAGGGAGCGGGATATACGCAGTATTTT
CASSVQGAGYTQYF
>few|.|TRBJ1-1|TRBV30
TGTGCCTGGACGCAGGTGGGGACTGAAGCTTTCTTT
CAWTQVGTEAFF
>.|.|TRBJ2-3|TRBV30
TGTGCCTGGAGTGGGAGCGCAGATACGCAGTATTTT
CAWSGSADTQYF
>.|.|TRBJ2-3|TRBV13
TGTGCCAGCAGCTCCACTCGTCGGGGTGACACAGATACGCAGTATTTT
CASSSTRRGDTDTQYF
>many|.|TRBJ1-2|TRBV10-3
TGTGCCATCAGCGAGGGTAACTATGGCTACACCTTC
CAISEGNYGYTF
>.|.|TRBJ2-5|TRBV7-2
TGTGCCAGCAGCTTAGCGTTGCAGGGGTCCGAGACCCAGTACTTC
CASSLALQGSETQYF
>.|.|TRBJ2-7|TRBV5-1
TGCGCCAGCAGCTTAGAAACTGAAACCTACGAGCAGTACTTC
CASSLETETYEQYF
>.|.|TRBJ2-7|TRBV5-1
TGCGCCAGCAGCTTGGGGACAGCTGCCTACGAGCAGTACTTC
CASSLGTAAYEQYF
>.|.|TRBJ1-2|TRBV13
TGTGCCAGCAGCTCAGGGACGGGGTCCTATGGCTACACCTTC
CASSSGTGSYGYTF
>few|.|TRBJ2-7|TRBV5-1
TGCGCCAGCAGCTCAGGGTATACGAGCTCCTACGAGCAGTACTTC
CASSSGYTSSYEQYF
>once|TRBD1|TRBJ1-2|TRBV30
TGTGCCTGGGGGACAGGGGGCGCGGATGGCTACACCTTC
CAWGTGGADGYTF
>few|.|TRBJ2-2|TRBV7-7
TGTGCTAGCAGCCGCTCCGCATCCGGGACGCGAACCGGGGAGCTGTTTTTT
CASSRSASGTRTGELFF
>.|.|TRBJ1-6|TRBV30
TGTGCCTGGGATACAGGGAATTCACCCCTCCACTTT
CAWDTGNSPLHF
>.|TRBD2|TRBJ2-1|TRBV10-2
TGCGCCAGCAGTGAGAGAACTAGCGCCTACAATGAGCAGTTCTTC
CASSERTSAYNEQFF
>.|.|TRBJ1-6|TRBV21-1
TGTGCCAGCAGCAAAGGTGGAGCAGGTGTGTTCCATTCACCCCTCCACTTT
CASSKGGAGVFHSPLHF
>.|.|TRBJ2-2|TRBV15
TGTGCCACCAGCAGAGGCGGGGTTCGGGCCGGGGAGCTGTTTTTT
CATSRGGVRAGELFF